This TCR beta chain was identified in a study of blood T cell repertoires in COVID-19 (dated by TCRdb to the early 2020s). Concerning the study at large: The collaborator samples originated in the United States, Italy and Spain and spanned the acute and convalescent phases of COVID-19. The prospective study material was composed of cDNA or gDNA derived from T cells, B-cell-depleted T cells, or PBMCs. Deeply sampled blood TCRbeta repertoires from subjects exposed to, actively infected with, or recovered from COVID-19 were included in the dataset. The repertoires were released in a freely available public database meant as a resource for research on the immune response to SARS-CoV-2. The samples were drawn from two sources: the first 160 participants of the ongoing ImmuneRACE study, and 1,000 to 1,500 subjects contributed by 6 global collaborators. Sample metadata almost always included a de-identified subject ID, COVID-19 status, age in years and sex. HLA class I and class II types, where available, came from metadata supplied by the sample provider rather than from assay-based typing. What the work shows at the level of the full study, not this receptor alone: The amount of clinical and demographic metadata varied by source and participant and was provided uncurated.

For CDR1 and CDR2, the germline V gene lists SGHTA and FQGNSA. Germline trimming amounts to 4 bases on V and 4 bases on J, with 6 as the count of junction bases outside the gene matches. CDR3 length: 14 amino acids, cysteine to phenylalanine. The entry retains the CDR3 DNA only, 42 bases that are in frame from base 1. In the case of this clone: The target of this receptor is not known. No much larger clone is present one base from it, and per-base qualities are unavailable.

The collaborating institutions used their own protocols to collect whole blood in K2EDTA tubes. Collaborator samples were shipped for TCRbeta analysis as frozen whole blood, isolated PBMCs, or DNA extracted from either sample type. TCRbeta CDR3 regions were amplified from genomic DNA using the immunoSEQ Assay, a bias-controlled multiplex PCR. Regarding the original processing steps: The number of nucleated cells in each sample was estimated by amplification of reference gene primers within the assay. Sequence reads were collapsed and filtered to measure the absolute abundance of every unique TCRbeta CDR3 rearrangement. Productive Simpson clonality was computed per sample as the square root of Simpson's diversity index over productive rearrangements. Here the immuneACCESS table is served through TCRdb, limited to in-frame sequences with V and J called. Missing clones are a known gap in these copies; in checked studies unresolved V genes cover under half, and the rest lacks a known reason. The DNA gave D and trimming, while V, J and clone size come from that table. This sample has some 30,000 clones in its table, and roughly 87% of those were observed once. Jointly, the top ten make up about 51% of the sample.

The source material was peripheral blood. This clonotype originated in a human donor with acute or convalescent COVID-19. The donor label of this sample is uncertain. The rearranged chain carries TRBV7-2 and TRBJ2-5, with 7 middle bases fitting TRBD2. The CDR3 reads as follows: CASSSRLARETQYF. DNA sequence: TGTGCCAGCAGCTCCCGACTAGCCAGAGAGACCCAGTACTTC. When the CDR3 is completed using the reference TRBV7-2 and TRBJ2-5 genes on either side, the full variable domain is GAGVSQSPSNKVTEKGKDVELRCDPISGHTALYWYRQSLGQGLEFLIYFQGNSAPDKSGLPSDRFSAERTGGSVSTLTIQRTQQEDSAVYLCASSSRLARETQYFGPGTRLLVL.